Shown below are 7 T cell receptor beta chains from a single sample sequenced in a study of radiation and T cells in renal cell carcinoma (TCRdb year 2020). The library was made by the immunoSEQ multiplex PCR assay. Imported from immuneACCESS, the table was reduced by TCRdb to in-frame sequences with V and J called. These copies leave out some clones; in studies compared against another copy, an unresolved V gene accounts for under half, and the cause of the remainder is not known. The sample table contains around 94,000 clones; only one count was recorded for less than 90% of them. The ten largest clonotypes hold under 9.5% of the sample. The time point label for this specimen denotes: baseline pretreatment blood. Read against the paper, the sample's treatment or condition label means: 15 Gy SBRT to primary tumor, nephrectomy 4 weeks later. Sequenced here: blood, sampled from a patient whose treatment included radiotherapy and nephrectomy. These receptors originate from a man aged 50 or older with renal cell carcinoma.

The CDR3 sequence is CASSLALGRQETQYF. CDR3 in DNA: TGTGCCAGCAGCTTAGCATTGGGTAGACAAGAGACCCAGTACTTC. V usage is TRBV11-2 and J usage is TRBJ2-5; no clear D gene. CDR1 and CDR2 (germline): SGHAT, FQNNGV. The CDR3 runs to 15 residues. V was cut by 1 base and J by 2 bases, with 11 bases left in between.

V is TRBV7-6 and J is TRBJ1-6, with 7 bases lining up with TRBD1. The CDR3 contains 14 residues. With V trimmed by 4 bases and J by 5 bases, 2 bases remained unmatched. From germline, CDR1 is SGHVS and CDR2 FNYEAQ. CDR3 DNA: TGTGCCAGCAGCTCGGGACAGCATAATTCACCCCTCCACTTT. It specifies CASSSGQHNSPLHF.

The CDR3 region has the DNA TGCGCCAGCAGCCAAAAAGCCGGAGTCGGCACAGATACGCAGTATTTT. Residues: CASSQKAGVGTDTQYF. The V and J genes are TRBV4-1 and TRBJ2-3; unclear D gene. CDR1 and CDR2 from the germline V gene are MGHRA and YSYEKL. V lost 2 bases, J lost 1 base, and 13 bases lay in between. The CDR3 contains 16 residues.

The rearrangement uses TRBV11-2 and TRBJ2-7, with a weak D call TRBD2 (6 bases). CDR1 SGHAT and CDR2 FQNNGV come from the germline V gene. V shed 4 bases and J shed 1 base, with 14 bases lying between them. The CDR3 extends over 15 amino acids. The CDR3 loop reads CASSSIYGTSYEQYF. CDR3 nucleotides: TGTGCCAGCAGCTCAATCTACGGGACTTCCTACGAGCAGTACTTC. Together with reference TRBV11-2 and TRBJ2-7, the CDR3 gives the full variable domain: EAGVAQSPRYKIIEKRQSVAFWCNPISGHATLYWYQQILGQGPKLLIQFQNNGVVDDSQLPKDRFSAERLKGVDSTLKIQPAKLEDSAVYLCASSSIYGTSYEQYFGPGTRLTVT.

This clone showed up just once. V usage is TRBV5-5 and J usage is TRBJ1-5; TRBD1 matches at 7 bases. The CDR3 is 14 residues long. Germline CDR1 reads SGHKS; CDR2 reads YYEKEE (reference sequence). V shed 4 bases and J 2 bases; nucleotides not matched to a gene: 3. The CDR3 nucleotides are TGTGCCAGCAGCGCAGGGGGGGGCAATCAGCCCCAGCATTTT. Its translation: CASSAGGGNQPQHF.

CDR3 DNA sequence: TGTGCCAGCAGCCAAGTAGAAAAGAAGATCAATGGCTACACCTTC. It encodes CASSQVEKKINGYTF. This chain links TRBV4-2 with TRBJ1-2; D unclear. The CDR3 runs to 15 residues. Germline lookup yields CDR1 LGHNA and CDR2 YNFKEQ. V was cut by 1 base and J by 6 bases, with 15 bases left in between.

The genes are TRBV7-2 and TRBJ2-1; D is unresolved. The CDR3 extends over 16 amino acids. With 0 bases removed from V and 5 bases from J, the gap between germline ends came to 14 bases. Germline-derived CDR1 and CDR2 are SGHTA and FQGNSA. The CDR3 sequence is CASSLAPGLADNEQFF. The CDR3 DNA follows: TGTGCCAGCAGCTTAGCGCCAGGTTTGGCGGACAATGAGCAGTTCTTC. The full variable domain, completed using reference TRBV7-2 and TRBJ2-1, is GAGVSQSPSNKVTEKGKDVELRCDPISGHTALYWYRQSLGQGLEFLIYFQGNSAPDKSGLPSDRFSAERTGGSVSTLTIQRTQQEDSAVYLCASSLAPGLADNEQFFGPGTRLTVL.